This TCR beta chain was observed in a study of breast tumors, draining lymph nodes, adjacent tissues. The study's findings and limits: Tumor repertoires ranked between lymph nodes and nontumor tissue in diversity, with V and J gene preferences.

Axillary draining lymph nodes of breast cancer patients supplied the node samples. One entry per CDR3 protein, called by TCRdb with MiXCR from the multiplex PCR reads. In the table there are about 180,000 distinct CDR3 sequences, roughly a third of which are singletons. Ten or more counts support this clonotype. Its specificity is unknown. The germline V and J ends were trimmed by 5 bases and 4 bases, with 20 bases remaining between them. The V gene's germline CDR1 is SEHNR and CDR2 FQNEAQ (reference sequence). The CDR3 spans 17 residues. Sequenced input: axillary lymph node tissue. The clonotype comes from a female donor with breast cancer. Some clones in this sample may be carry-over from other donors' samples. The chain recombines TRBV7-9 with TRBJ2-2; D is ambiguous. This CDR3 reads CASSQTGPRKGTGELFF. The DNA of the CDR3 is TGTGCCAGCAGCCAGACTGGACCCCGAAAGGGCACCGGGGAGCTGTTTTTT.